This is a list of T cell receptor beta chains from one sample in a study of blood T cell repertoires in COVID-19. Method: immunoSEQ multiplex PCR; TCRdb's copy keeps in-frame clones and lacks some. The data show approximately 250,000 clones, approximately 90% seen once. Specimen: PBMCs or T cells enriched from blood (not recorded which). The source is a woman aged 30 to 39 with acute COVID-19. The CDR3 runs from the conserved cysteine through the conserved F or W. The order of the fields is CDR3 DNA, CDR3 protein, V gene, D gene, CDR3 length, clone size, J gene. D genes are given only for firm matches. Clone size is shown for a subset of rows, as once, few, many or a class of expanded clone.

DNA: TGTGCCAGCAGCTTAGAGGGACAGGCGACCTACGAGCAGTACTTC; CDR3: CASSLEGQATYEQYF; V: TRBV11-2; D: TRBD1; length: 15; size: -; J: TRBJ2-7
DNA: TGTGCCACCGACATTTCACAGCGCACAGATACGCAGTATTTT; CDR3: CATDISQRTDTQYF; V: TRBV6-5; D: -; length: 14; size: -; J: TRBJ2-3
DNA: TGTGCCAGCAGCCCAAACAGGGGTGAAGTCGATACGCAGTATTTT; CDR3: CASSPNRGEVDTQYF; V: TRBV7-9; D: TRBD1; length: 15; size: -; J: TRBJ2-3
DNA: TGTGCCAGCGGCGTCTCAGATGGGGCCCGTGGCTCCTACGAGCAGTACTTC; CDR3: CASGVSDGARGSYEQYF; V: TRBV27; D: -; length: 17; size: -; J: TRBJ2-7
DNA: TGTGCCAGCAGCCCCGGGGTAGCGGACTCCTACGAGCAGTACTTC; CDR3: CASSPGVADSYEQYF; V: TRBV5-5; D: -; length: 15; size: -; J: TRBJ2-7
DNA: TGCGCCAGCCAAAGCGGTTACGAGCAGTACTTC; CDR3: CASQSGYEQYF; V: TRBV5-1; D: -; length: 11; size: -; J: TRBJ2-7
DNA: TGTGCCAGCAGCGGGACTTACAATGAGCAGTTCTTC; CDR3: CASSGTYNEQFF; V: TRBV2; D: -; length: 12; size: -; J: TRBJ2-1
DNA: TGTGCCAGCAGCTTAGATCTGTACACTGAAGCTTTCTTT; CDR3: CASSLDLYTEAFF; V: TRBV7-8; D: -; length: 13; size: -; J: TRBJ1-1
DNA: TGTGCCAGCGGATTAGCGGGAGGTTCCTACAATGAGCAGTTCTTC; CDR3: CASGLAGGSYNEQFF; V: TRBV3-1/TRBV3-2; D: TRBD2; length: 15; size: -; J: TRBJ2-1
DNA: TGTGCCAGCAGCTTAGTGGGCGGACAGTCACCCCTCCACTTT; CDR3: CASSLVGGQSPLHF; V: TRBV7-2; D: -; length: 14; size: once; J: TRBJ1-6
DNA: TGTGCCAGCGGGGGGGCCCCCTCGTCCCTCCACTTT; CDR3: CASGGAPSSLHF; V: TRBV28; D: -; length: 12; size: -; J: TRBJ1-6
DNA: TGTGCCAGCAGCGTAGGGGGACTTCGCAATGAGCAGTTCTTC; CDR3: CASSVGGLRNEQFF; V: TRBV9; D: -; length: 14; size: -; J: TRBJ2-1
DNA: TGTGCCACCAGTGCCCCCTCGGGGTCAGGTAATTGGTACGAGCAGTACTTC; CDR3: CATSAPSGSGNWYEQYF; V: TRBV24-1; D: -; length: 17; size: -; J: TRBJ2-7
DNA: TGCGCCAGCAGCTTGATCAGTTCTAATGAAAAACTGTTTTTT; CDR3: CASSLISSNEKLFF; V: TRBV5-1; D: -; length: 14; size: -; J: TRBJ1-4
DNA: TGTGCCAGCAGCCAAGAGGGGACAGCAAATTACGAGCAGTACTTC; CDR3: CASSQEGTANYEQYF; V: TRBV4-2; D: TRBD1; length: 15; size: once; J: TRBJ2-7
DNA: TGCGCCAGCAGTAACACCGGGACAGGAGCCTACGAGCAGTACTTC; CDR3: CASSNTGTGAYEQYF; V: TRBV10-1; D: TRBD1; length: 15; size: -; J: TRBJ2-7
DNA: TGTGCCAGCAGTATAGACCCCGGAGCGGATAGCAATCAGCCCCAGCATTTT; CDR3: CASSIDPGADSNQPQHF; V: TRBV28; D: -; length: 17; size: -; J: TRBJ1-5
DNA: TGTGCCAGTAGTTTCCTAGCGGGAACGGGGAATGAGCAGTTCTTC; CDR3: CASSFLAGTGNEQFF; V: TRBV19; D: TRBD2; length: 15; size: few; J: TRBJ2-1
DNA: TGTGCCACCAGCAGTACTCCTACAGGGGGCTATGGCTACACCTTC; CDR3: CATSSTPTGGYGYTF; V: TRBV15; D: TRBD1; length: 15; size: -; J: TRBJ1-2
DNA: TGTGCCAGCAGTGAATGGACAGGGCTGAGTTCACCCCTCCACTTT; CDR3: CASSEWTGLSSPLHF; V: TRBV6-1; D: TRBD1; length: 15; size: once; J: TRBJ1-6
DNA: TGTGCCAGCAGTTTAGGTACTCCGGAGAACTACACCTTC; CDR3: CASSLGTPENYTF; V: TRBV28; D: -; length: 13; size: -; J: TRBJ1-2
DNA: TGTGCCTGGTTGACAGGGGACAACTATGGCTACACCTTC; CDR3: CAWLTGDNYGYTF; V: TRBV30; D: TRBD1; length: 13; size: -; J: TRBJ1-2
DNA: TGTGCCAGCAGCGCAGGGGGGATTAGCAATCAGCCCCAGCATTTT; CDR3: CASSAGGISNQPQHF; V: TRBV3-1/TRBV3-2; D: TRBD1; length: 15; size: -; J: TRBJ1-5
DNA: TGTGCCAGCAGTGAATATACGGGCCGGGGGCAGTTCTTC; CDR3: CASSEYTGRGQFF; V: TRBV25-1; D: -; length: 13; size: -; J: TRBJ2-1
DNA: TGTGCCACCAGTACTTATCAGGGCCTGGGAGAGACCCAGTACTTC; CDR3: CATSTYQGLGETQYF; V: TRBV24-1; D: -; length: 15; size: -; J: TRBJ2-5
DNA: TGCGCCAGCAGCGGCAGACTAGCGGGAGGCAATGAGCAGTTCTTC; CDR3: CASSGRLAGGNEQFF; V: TRBV5-1; D: TRBD2; length: 15; size: -; J: TRBJ2-1
DNA: TGCGCCAGCAGCCCAGGGACTAGCGGGACGTCCTACAATGAGCAGTTCTTC; CDR3: CASSPGTSGTSYNEQFF; V: TRBV4-3; D: TRBD2; length: 17; size: -; J: TRBJ2-1
DNA: TGCGCCAGCAGCTTGGACAGGGTGGATCACAATGAGCAGTTCTTC; CDR3: CASSLDRVDHNEQFF; V: TRBV5-1; D: -; length: 15; size: -; J: TRBJ2-1
DNA: TGCGCCAGCAGCTCGGTCATAGGGGCGGCGGCCACTGAAGCTTTCTTT; CDR3: CASSSVIGAAATEAFF; V: TRBV5-1; D: -; length: 16; size: -; J: TRBJ1-1
DNA: TGTGCCAGCAGTTACTCCCCCGGGACAGGGGGAACGTGGGACGAGCAGTACTTC; CDR3: CASSYSPGTGGTWDEQYF; V: TRBV6-2/TRBV6-3; D: TRBD1; length: 18; size: -; J: TRBJ2-7
DNA: TGCAGCGTGGAAGGGACTAGCGGGGATTTCTACGAGCAGTACTTC; CDR3: CSVEGTSGDFYEQYF; V: TRBV29-1; D: TRBD2; length: 15; size: -; J: TRBJ2-7
DNA: TGCGCCAGCAGCTTACAGGGCCCATCGAACACTGAAGCTTTCTTT; CDR3: CASSLQGPSNTEAFF; V: TRBV5-1; D: -; length: 15; size: few; J: TRBJ1-1
DNA: TGTGCCAGCAGCCCTCGCACAGATACGCAGTATTTT; CDR3: CASSPRTDTQYF; V: TRBV7-9; D: -; length: 12; size: -; J: TRBJ2-3
DNA: -; CDR3: CASSYSFGEGDEKLFF; V: TRBV6-5; D: -; length: 16; size: -; J: TRBJ1-4
DNA: TGTGCCAGCAGTGTCCTACAGGGGGCGGATTCCACTGAGCAGTTCTTC; CDR3: CASSVLQGADSTEQFF; V: TRBV6-1; D: TRBD1; length: 16; size: once; J: TRBJ2-1
DNA: TGTGCCAGCAGTTTGAGGGGGATGGGTCACAGCCCCTACGAGCAGTACTTC; CDR3: CASSLRGMGHSPYEQYF; V: TRBV27; D: -; length: 17; size: -; J: TRBJ2-7
DNA: TGTGCCAGCAGCTCTAACGTAGCGGGCCTTAGCACAGATACGCAGTATTTT; CDR3: CASSSNVAGLSTDTQYF; V: TRBV5-4; D: TRBD2; length: 17; size: -; J: TRBJ2-3
DNA: TGCGCCAGCAGCCAACAAAATTCGGGGGAACTCACAGATACGCAGTATTTT; CDR3: CASSQQNSGELTDTQYF; V: TRBV4-3; D: -; length: 17; size: -; J: TRBJ2-3
DNA: TGTGCCAGTAGTATGGGCGCCAGAACCTACGAGCAGTACTTC; CDR3: CASSMGARTYEQYF; V: TRBV19; D: -; length: 14; size: few; J: TRBJ2-7
DNA: TGTGCCAGTACCCTGAGTACAGGAAACACTGAAGCTTTCTTT; CDR3: CASTLSTGNTEAFF; V: TRBV19; D: -; length: 14; size: -; J: TRBJ1-1
DNA: TGTGCCAGTACTGGGGAGGGAAATCAGCCCCAGCATTTT; CDR3: CASTGEGNQPQHF; V: TRBV2; D: -; length: 13; size: -; J: TRBJ1-5
DNA: TGTGCCAGTAGTCCCTCTAGACAGATCCTCCAAGAGACCCAGTACTTC; CDR3: CASSPSRQILQETQYF; V: TRBV19; D: -; length: 16; size: -; J: TRBJ2-5
DNA: TGTGCCACCAGTGATTTAGGGGACAGGGGCCCCTCTAGATATGGCTACACCTTC; CDR3: CATSDLGDRGPSRYGYTF; V: TRBV24-1; D: TRBD1; length: 18; size: -; J: TRBJ1-2
DNA: TGTGCCAGCAGTTTGTTAGCGGGAGGGTTCACAGATACGCAGTATTTT; CDR3: CASSLLAGGFTDTQYF; V: TRBV27; D: TRBD2; length: 16; size: -; J: TRBJ2-3
DNA: TGTGCCAGCAGCCAAGACTCAACTAGCGGGAGTCGAAATGAGCAGTTCTTC; CDR3: CASSQDSTSGSRNEQFF; V: TRBV3-1/TRBV3-2; D: TRBD2; length: 17; size: -; J: TRBJ2-1
DNA: TGCAGCGTACCGGACAGGGGGAATAATGAGCAGTTCTTC; CDR3: CSVPDRGNNEQFF; V: TRBV29-1; D: TRBD1; length: 13; size: -; J: TRBJ2-1